The 10 T cell receptor beta chains below come from one sample, sequenced in a study of shared clonotypes between healthy human individuals. In the naive CD8 group, cells lacked CD45RO and were positively selected for CCR7, so terminally differentiated effector memory CD45RA+ cells were left out. The data were produced by immunoSEQ multiplex PCR, yet TCRdb's version contains in-frame clones alone and is incomplete. Among roughly 770,000 clones, roughly 96% were seen once, and the ten largest hold under 0.3%. Sequenced material: naive CD8+ T cells sorted from blood. Source of these receptors: a man younger than 45 in good health.

The table lists this clone with a count of one. The gene calls are TRBV4-3 and TRBJ1-2; D ambiguous. The CDR3 covers 17 residues. Trimming shortened V by 1 base and J by 2 bases, and 17 bases separated the two germline ends. Looked up from germline, CDR1 is LGHNA and CDR2 is YSLEER. The CDR3, as DNA: TGCGCCAGCAGCCAAGGGGTGGCCGGACTTGAGAACTATGGCTACACCTTC. Its protein is CASSQGVAGLENYGYTF.

This rearrangement joins TRBV28 to TRBJ2-1; tentative D call: TRBD2 (5 bases). CDR3 size: 15 residues. V lost 1 base, J lost 1 base, and 8 bases lay in between. The V gene's germline CDR1 is MDHEN and CDR2 SYDVKM. The CDR3 coding sequence is TGTGCCAGCAGTTTATCGAGGGAGTCCTACAATGAGCAGTTCTTC. Translated, it gives CASSLSRESYNEQFF.

DNA of the CDR3: TGTGCCAGCAGTTCTTCCGGGACTGGCTACGAGCAGTACTTC. The encoded protein is CASSSSGTGYEQYF. This rearrangement joins TRBV27 to TRBJ2-7; tentative D call: TRBD2 (6 bases). The germline CDR1 and CDR2 sequences are MNHEY and SMNVEV (reference sequence). This CDR3 spans 14 amino acids. The V and J ends lost 4 bases and 3 bases respectively, with 13 bases between them.

V gene TRBV7-9 combines with J gene TRBJ1-5, with 7 bases that match TRBD1. This CDR3 region has 14 residues. J was trimmed by 6 bases and V by 5 bases; bases with no gene match: 7. Germline CDR1 reads SEHNR; CDR2 reads FQNEAQ (reference sequence). The CDR3 DNA sequence: TGTGCCAGCAGCCAATCAGGGGGAGGTCAGCCCCAGCATTTT. Amino acids: CASSQSGGGQPQHF.

The V call is TRBV4-1, the J call TRBJ2-7; 7 positions match TRBD1. Germline CDR1 MGHRA, CDR2 YSYEKL. The V segment lost 3 bases and the J segment 3 bases; nucleotides outside the gene matches: 5. The CDR3 consists of 14 residues. CDR3 DNA sequence: TGCGCCAGCAGCCATCGACAGGGAGACTACGAGCAGTACTTC. It yields the protein CASSHRQGDYEQYF.

V gene TRBV7-9 combines with J gene TRBJ1-2; tentatively, D is TRBD1 (6 bases). The CDR3 is 15 amino acids. The V gene's germline CDR1 is SEHNR and CDR2 FQNEAQ (reference sequence). V gave up 1 base and J gave up 2 bases, with 11 bases separating them. The CDR3 spells CASSLVGQGNYGYTF. The CDR3 bases are TGTGCCAGCAGCTTAGTGGGACAAGGAAACTATGGCTACACCTTC.

V usage is TRBV13 and J usage is TRBJ1-4, with no clear D. CDR3 length: 15 amino acids. Germline assignment: CDR1 PRHDT and CDR2 FYEKMQ (reference sequence). Between the trimmed V and J ends, which lost 5 bases and 0 bases, there was a span of 10 bases. CDR3 amino acids: CASSQQFATNEKLFF. The CDR3 DNA is TGTGCCAGCAGCCAACAGTTTGCAACTAATGAAAAACTGTTTTTT.

This clone has more than one count but fewer than ten. The same CDR3 arises from other DNA sequences in this sample as well. V gene TRBV9 combines with J gene TRBJ2-7; D is undetermined. Germline-derived CDR1 and CDR2 are SGDLS and YYNGEE. V was cut by 0 bases and J by 0 bases, with 4 bases left in between. CDR3 length: 13 amino acids. In DNA form, the CDR3 reads TGTGCCAGCAGCGTAGGCAGCTCCTACGAGCAGTACTTC. It codes for CASSVGSSYEQYF.

V and J are TRBV28 and TRBJ1-1; no definite D call. CDR1 and CDR2 (germline): MDHEN, SYDVKM. There are 11 residues in the CDR3. V lost 2 bases and J 11 bases, leaving 9 bases between the germline ends. This CDR3 is CASSLGNGAFF. In DNA form, the CDR3 reads TGTGCCAGCAGTTTAGGTAATGGGGCTTTCTTT.

The chain has TRBV2 and TRBJ2-3; TRBD2 matches at 7 bases. Trimming cost V 0 bases and J 2 bases; bases outside gene matches: 5. This CDR3 is 16 amino acids long. Per germline, CDR1 SNHLY and CDR2 FYNNEI. CDR3 amino acids: CASSEAGGPITDTQYF. The CDR3, as DNA: TGTGCCAGCAGTGAAGCGGGAGGGCCTATCACAGATACGCAGTATTTT. Combining the CDR3 with reference TRBV2 and TRBJ2-3 gives the whole variable domain EPEVTQTPSHQVTQMGQEVILRCVPISNHLYFYWYRQILGQKVEFLVSFYNNEISEKSEIFDDQFSVERPDGSNFTLKIRSTKLEDSAMYFCASSEAGGPITDTQYFGPGTRLTVL.